This TCR beta chain was identified in a study of T cell clones after liver transplantation. Clones were sequenced by immunoSEQ multiplex PCR, and TCRdb holds only the in-frame ones, with some missing. Of approximately 100,000 clones listed, 82% are singletons. The CDR3 covers 11 residues. CDR1 DFQATT and CDR2 SNEGSKA come from the germline V gene (reference sequence). Trimming removed 3 bases from V and 3 bases from J, with 6 bases in between. The genes are TRBV20-1 and TRBJ2-7; D gene unclear. This TCR was sampled from a human donor who received a liver transplant. The source material was CD4+ T cells from blood, sampled before liver transplant. CDR3 nucleotides: TGCAGTGCTAGTCCGCTCTACGAGCAGTACTTC. Translation gives CSASPLYEQYF.